The 14 T cell receptor beta chains in this list originate from one sample, sequenced in a study of cytomegalovirus exposure and HLA in healthy donors. The PCR had 60 Vbeta and 13 Jbeta primers. Repertoires were generated with immunoSEQ multiplex PCR, while TCRdb's copy carries only in-frame clones and drops some. This repertoire shows roughly 200,000 clones, 77% found once; its top ten account for roughly 2.6%. The sample consisted of PBMCs. These receptors all come from a woman aged 60-70 years in good health and CMV-seropositive.

This clone was counted a few times. One junction end disagrees with the germline gene, perhaps due to a read error. V and J are TRBV28 and TRBJ2-7, with D possibly being TRBD1 (5 bases). CDR1 and CDR2 from the germline V gene are MDHEN and SYDVKM. The CDR3 is 11 residues long. CDR3: CASSLNRLKSF. CDR3 in DNA: TGTGCCAGCAGTTTGAACAGGTTGAAGTCGTTC.

This chain connects TRBV19 to TRBJ1-5, with 7 nucleotides matching TRBD1. In germline, CDR1 is LNHDA, CDR2 SQIVND (reference sequence). There are 15 residues in the CDR3. J gave up 8 bases and V 1 base, and 8 bases lay outside the gene matches. CDR3 protein: CASSIGLAGGEPQHF. In DNA form, the CDR3 reads TGTGCCAGTAGTATAGGTCTGGCAGGGGGAGAGCCCCAGCATTTT.

V is TRBV29-1 and J is TRBJ1-1; D may be TRBD1 (5 bases). Germline V gene sequence: CDR1 SQVTM, CDR2 ANQGSEA. Deletions cut 6 bases from V and 0 bases from J, with 8 bases between. CDR3 length equals 12 residues. The CDR3 reads CSVIGVNTEAFF. CDR3 nucleotide sequence: TGCAGCGTGATAGGGGTGAACACTGAAGCTTTCTTT.

This chain joins TRBV28 and TRBJ1-1; 8 positions agree with TRBD1. CDR1 and CDR2 (germline): MDHEN, SYDVKM. This CDR3 is built from 15 residues. With V trimmed by 1 base and J by 4 bases, 5 bases remained unmatched. CDR3 loop: CASSLSRGLGTEAFF. The CDR3 region has the DNA TGTGCCAGCAGTTTATCCAGGGGGCTGGGCACTGAAGCTTTCTTT.

J is TRBJ2-2 and V is TRBV7-2; D not resolved. With 3 bases removed from V and 4 bases from J, the gap between germline ends came to 9 bases. The CDR3 sequence is 14 residues long. The germline V gene has CDR1 SGHTA and CDR2 FQGNSA. In DNA, the CDR3 is TGTGCCAGCAGCTTGTATAGCCTCACCGGGGAGCTGTTTTTT. Protein: CASSLYSLTGELFF. Looking up the rest from reference TRBV7-2 and TRBJ2-2 gives the full variable domain: GAGVSQSPSNKVTEKGKDVELRCDPISGHTALYWYRQSLGQGLEFLIYFQGNSAPDKSGLPSDRFSAERTGGSVSTLTIQRTQQEDSAVYLCASSLYSLTGELFFGEGSRLTVL.

This chain uses TRBV2 with TRBJ2-7; D gene unclear. Trimming cost V 2 bases and J 2 bases, with 4 bases left between them. CDR1 is SNHLY, CDR2 FYNNEI, per germline. This CDR3 is built from 12 residues. The CDR3 nucleotides read TGTGCCAGCAGTGAACGGGCCTACGAGCAGTACTTC. It codes for CASSERAYEQYF.

V usage is TRBV11-2 and J usage is TRBJ1-2; no clear D gene. Per the germline V gene, CDR1 is SGHAT and CDR2 is FQNNGV. V was shortened by 0 bases and J by 7 bases, with 12 bases between the two germline ends. The CDR3 loop spans 14 amino acids. In DNA, the CDR3 is TGTGCCAGCAGCTTAGATCACGGTGGGCTTGGCTACACCTTC. As protein: CASSLDHGGLGYTF.

The chain recombines TRBV28 with TRBJ1-2; D not certain. V lost 5 bases and J lost 3, with 7 bases in between. Germline CDR1 is MDHEN and CDR2 is SYDVKM. This CDR3 is built from 12 residues. CDR3 in DNA: TGTGCCAGCAGTCCCCTGTACTATGGCTACACCTTC. This gives the protein CASSPLYYGYTF.

The chain combines TRBV6-5 with TRBJ1-4; 8 bases map to TRBD1. The CDR3 runs to 16 residues. Germline V CDR1 and CDR2: MNHEY, SVGAGI. V lost 4 bases, J lost 7 bases, and 11 bases stayed unmatched. The CDR3 here is CASSSAPQGVGEKLFF. The CDR3 bases are TGTGCCAGCAGTTCGGCCCCACAGGGGGTAGGTGAAAAACTGTTTTTT.

The chain couples TRBV5-1 to TRBJ2-3; maybe TRBD1 (5 bases). Trimming removed 4 bases from V and 1 base from J, with 16 bases in between. The CDR3 extends over 16 amino acids. Germline V lookup: CDR1 SGHRS, CDR2 YFSETQ. The DNA for the CDR3 is TGCGCCAGCAGCACATTGGGGCGGCCAGGCACAGATACGCAGTATTTT. It yields the protein CASSTLGRPGTDTQYF.

The rearrangement links TRBV5-6 to TRBJ2-1; 8 bases fit TRBD1. CDR3 length equals 16 residues. The germline V gene encodes CDR1 SGHDT and CDR2 YYEEEE. V trimming: 4 bases; J trimming: 5 bases; junction bases outside the gene matches: 11. The CDR3 sequence is CASSPSGGGWDNEQFF. CDR3 nucleotides: TGTGCCAGCAGCCCATCAGGGGGCGGGTGGGACAATGAGCAGTTCTTC.

This chain uses TRBV7-9 with TRBJ1-6; D gene uncertain. Germline CDR1 and CDR2: SEHNR and FQNEAQ (reference sequence). CDR3 length: 15 amino acids. V lost 0 bases and J 7 bases, leaving 10 bases between the germline ends. CDR3 coding DNA: TGTGCCAGCAGCTTAGCAAGCCTGGGCAATTCACCCCTCCACTTT. Translation gives CASSLASLGNSPLHF.

The chain is built from TRBV7-6 and TRBJ1-1; maybe TRBD1 (5 bases). V was clipped by 7 bases and J by 6 bases, with 24 bases between them. The CDR3 covers 16 residues. Germline CDR1 SGHVS, CDR2 FNYEAQ. For the CDR3, the DNA is TGTGCCAGCACCCCACTTCCCTCGGGAGGGGACCCTGAAGCTTTCTTT. Translated, it gives CASTPLPSGGDPEAFF.

This chain uses TRBV5-5 with TRBJ2-5, with D tentatively TRBD1 (6 bases). Germline V gene sequence: CDR1 SGHKS, CDR2 YYEKEE (reference sequence). This CDR3 comprises 14 residues. Between the trimmed V and J ends, which lost 4 bases and 2 bases, there was a span of 12 bases. CDR3 sequence: CASSRGQSQETQYF. The CDR3, as DNA: TGTGCCAGCAGCCGCGGACAGTCGCAAGAGACCCAGTACTTC. Filled out from reference TRBV5-5 and TRBJ2-5, the complete variable domain reads DAGVTQSPTHLIKTRGQQVTLRCSPISGHKSVSWYQQVLGQGPQFIFQYYEKEERGRGNFPDRFSARQFPNYSSELNVNALLLGDSALYLCASSRGQSQETQYFGPGTRLLVL.